The 23 T cell receptor beta chains below come from one sample, sequenced in a study of CD8 T cells in Susac syndrome. RNA was extracted with the RNeasy kit, and a quantity of roughly 0.5 to 1 ug was reverse transcribed using random hexamers. MiXCR was run by TCRdb on the immunoSEQ multiplex PCR reads, yielding one entry per CDR3 protein. The data contain around 170,000 distinct CDR3 sequences, 85% to 95% of them seen just once; the ten biggest clones take up around 0.16%. Sequenced sample: CD8+ T cells from PBMCs. Every receptor here comes from a human donor with Susac syndrome.

V usage is TRBV12-3 or TRBV12-4 and J usage is TRBJ2-1, with TRBD2 matching over 10 bases. Trimming at V came to 6 bases and at J to 6 bases, leaving 11 bases not matched to a gene. The CDR3 runs to 16 residues. CDR3 coding DNA: TGTGCCAGCAGGACGACTAGCGGGCCCCTTGGCAATGAGCAGTTCTTC. Protein product: CASRTTSGPLGNEQFF.

The chain is built from TRBV6-5 and TRBJ2-3; D remains unclear. V was pared by 5 bases and J by 0 bases, with 9 bases between. Per the germline V gene, CDR1 is MNHEY and CDR2 is SVGAGI. The length of the CDR3 is 14 residues. The CDR3 loop reads CASSESWSTDTQYF. The DNA of the CDR3 is TGTGCCAGCAGTGAAAGCTGGAGCACAGATACGCAGTATTTT.

The CDR3 reads CASSQEGTPGYEQYF. The CDR3 region has the DNA TGCGCCAGCAGCCAAGAAGGGACACCCGGTTACGAGCAGTACTTC. The chain joins TRBV4-1 to TRBJ2-7; D perhaps matches TRBD1 (6 bases). The CDR3 contains 15 residues. The germline V gene has CDR1 MGHRA and CDR2 YSYEKL. V dropped 0 bases and J dropped 4 bases, with 13 bases sitting between them.

The chain joins TRBV6-5 to TRBJ1-2, with D possibly being TRBD1 (5 bases). V lost 5 bases and J lost 3, with 7 bases in between. This CDR3 spans 12 amino acids. The germline V gene has CDR1 MNHEY and CDR2 SVGAGI. This CDR3 is CASSGGDYGYTF. Written as DNA, the CDR3 is TGTGCCAGCAGTGGGGGTGACTATGGCTACACCTTC.

This chain joins TRBV2 and TRBJ1-2; TRBD1 aligns across 11 bases. The CDR3 is 16 amino acids. V shed 2 bases and J 4 bases; nucleotides not matched to a gene: 6. Germline V gives CDR1 SNHLY, CDR2 FYNNEI. In nucleotides, the CDR3 is TGTGCCAGCAGTGAAACCGGGACAGGGGGTAGCTATGGCTACACCTTC. Amino acid sequence: CASSETGTGGSYGYTF.

J is TRBJ2-7 and V is TRBV6-5, with a tentative D call TRBD2 (7 bases). Trimming cost V 0 bases and J 0 bases, with 9 bases left between them. This CDR3 contains 15 residues. CDR1 and CDR2 from the germline V gene are MNHEY and SVGAGI. CDR3 DNA: TGTGCCAGCAGTTACTCGGGGGGGCCCTCCTACGAGCAGTACTTC. This gives the protein CASSYSGGPSYEQYF.

J is TRBJ2-3 and V is TRBV9, with D maybe TRBD2 (6 bases). CDR3 length: 16 amino acids. The germline V gene encodes CDR1 SGDLS and CDR2 YYNGEE. V was shortened by 3 bases and J by 1 base, with 15 bases between the two germline ends. CDR3 in amino acids: CASSDPIWGGTDTQYF. The CDR3, as DNA: TGTGCCAGCAGCGACCCCATCTGGGGGGGCACAGATACGCAGTATTTT.

The chain joins TRBV13 to TRBJ1-1; no firm D call. The germline V gene has CDR1 PRHDT and CDR2 FYEKMQ (reference sequence). The CDR3 consists of 11 residues. Trimming removed 7 bases from V and 6 bases from J, with 9 bases in between. CDR3 sequence reads: CASNRDPEAFF. CDR3 DNA sequence: TGTGCCAGCAATAGAGATCCTGAAGCTTTCTTT.

The J gene is TRBJ1-3, the V gene TRBV28; possibly TRBD1 for D (5 bases). The CDR3 runs to 12 residues. CDR1 is MDHEN, CDR2 SYDVKM, per germline. V was cut by 6 bases and J by 6 bases, with 9 bases left in between. The CDR3 sequence: CASSPTENTIYF. The CDR3 DNA reads as TGTGCCAGCAGCCCGACAGAAAACACCATATATTTT.

The V call is TRBV5-6, the J call TRBJ2-7; 8 nucleotides line up with TRBD2. J was trimmed by 2 bases and V by 6 bases; bases with no gene match: 13. The germline gives CDR1 SGHDT, CDR2 YYEEEE. The CDR3 runs 16 residues. The CDR3 DNA reads as TGTGCCAGCACATCCGCCTTAGCGGGACATCCCTACGAGCAGTACTTC. It translates to CASTSALAGHPYEQYF.

A single count supports this clonotype. Germline is not matched at one junction end, which may reflect a read error. The chain combines TRBV28 with TRBJ2-1; D is undetermined. The CDR3 contains 13 residues. Germline CDR1 reads MDHEN; CDR2 reads SYDVKM. The CDR3 spells CASSLGAAASPLF. The CDR3 nucleotides read TGTGCCAGCAGTTTGGGCGCGGCAGCGAGCCCCCTCTTC.

This chain connects TRBV12-3 or TRBV12-4 to TRBJ2-1; 8 bases fit TRBD1. With 5 bases clipped from V and 10 bases from J, the junction kept 10 bases outside the gene matches. The CDR3 sequence is 14 residues long. Written as DNA, the CDR3 is TGTGCCAGCAGTCCTACGACAGGGGAGTACGAGCAGTTCTTC. This sequence encodes CASSPTTGEYEQFF.

The chain uses TRBV3-1 and TRBJ2-1, with D uncertain. The CDR3 spans 16 residues. V shed 4 bases and J shed 0 bases, with 13 bases lying between them. CDR1 and CDR2 (germline): LGHDT, YNNKEL (reference sequence). CDR3 sequence: CASSLERGLSYNEQFF. The CDR3 DNA is TGTGCCAGCAGCCTCGAGCGAGGTCTCTCCTACAATGAGCAGTTCTTC.

V is TRBV20-1 and J is TRBJ2-2, with D perhaps matching TRBD2 (5 bases). V lost 3 bases and J 7 bases, leaving 21 bases between the germline ends. CDR1 and CDR2 (germline): DFQATT, SNEGSKA (reference sequence). The CDR3 spans 16 residues. This chain's CDR3 is CSASPGSGLTVGELFF. CDR3 sequence (DNA): TGCAGTGCTAGCCCAGGATCCGGACTTACCGTCGGGGAGCTGTTTTTT.

V and J are TRBV7-9 and TRBJ2-3; a weak D match, TRBD2 (6 bases). The germline gives CDR1 SEHNR, CDR2 FQNEAQ (reference sequence). Trimming left V 3 bases short and J 2 bases short, with 9 bases between. CDR3 size: 14 residues. The CDR3 loop reads CASSFSGPTDTQYF. The CDR3 DNA follows: TGTGCCAGCAGCTTTAGCGGTCCCACAGATACGCAGTATTTT. Based on the CDR3 plus reference TRBV7-9 and TRBJ2-3, the full variable domain is DTGVSQNPRHKITKRGQNVTFRCDPISEHNRLYWYRQTLGQGPEFLTYFQNEAQLEKSRLLSDRFSAERPKGSFSTLEIQRTEQGDSAMYLCASSFSGPTDTQYFGPGTRLTVL.

The chain carries TRBV7-9 and TRBJ2-7; the D is unclear. Germline V gives CDR1 SEHNR, CDR2 FQNEAQ (reference sequence). Trimming cost V 10 bases and J 0 bases, with 16 bases left between them. The CDR3 covers 14 residues. In nucleotides, the CDR3 is TGTGCCACCTCCCTGGGGTCAAGCTCCTACGAGCAGTACTTC. This sequence encodes CATSLGSSSYEQYF.

The V gene is TRBV4-1, the J gene TRBJ2-1, with D perhaps TRBD2 (5 bases). CDR3 length equals 13 residues. Germline V gene data show CDR1 as MGHRA and CDR2 as YSYEKL. V was clipped by 11 bases and J by 7 bases, with 18 bases between them. Here the CDR3 reads CASKVEGGNEQFF. CDR3 nucleotides: TGCGCCTCCAAAGTTGAGGGTGGGAATGAGCAGTTCTTC.

The chain is built from TRBV29-1 and TRBJ2-3; D not certain. The V end lost 7 bases, the J end lost 3 bases, and 11 bases lay between the germline ends. CDR1 is SQVTM, CDR2 ANQGSEA, per germline. This CDR3 comprises 12 residues. The CDR3 DNA follows: TGCAGCGCACAAAGTCCAACAGATACGCAGTATTTT. Its protein product is CSAQSPTDTQYF.

The chain uses TRBV12-3 or TRBV12-4 and TRBJ2-7; D is unresolved. V lost 3 bases, J lost 6 bases, and 6 bases lay in between. CDR3 length equals 11 residues. The CDR3 loop reads CASSFGVEQYF. As DNA, the CDR3 is TGTGCCAGCAGTTTCGGCGTCGAGCAGTACTTC.

This sequence joins TRBV20-1 and TRBJ2-7; 9 bases are a match to TRBD1. Losses at the gene ends were 0 bases for V and 6 bases for J; bases not matched to a gene: 6. CDR1 and CDR2 (germline): DFQATT, SNEGSKA (reference sequence). The CDR3 consists of 14 residues. CDR3 sequence (DNA): TGCAGTGCTAGAGATTACAGGGGGCGAAGCGAGCAGTACTTC. Translating it yields CSARDYRGRSEQYF.

The chain links TRBV6-2 or TRBV6-3 to TRBJ1-4; no clear D gene. This CDR3 has 15 amino acids. Trimming pared 5 bases from V and 4 bases from J, leaving 14 bases between. Germline V CDR1 and CDR2: MNHEY, SVGEGT. CDR3 DNA sequence: TGTGCCAGCAGTACCGGGATCAGCCTTAATGAAAAACTGTTTTTT. Its translation is CASSTGISLNEKLFF.

Only one count was recorded for this clonotype. V usage is TRBV12-5 and J usage is TRBJ1-6; D not resolved. In germline, CDR1 is LGHNT, CDR2 FRNRAP. Trimming removed 0 bases at V and 8 bases at J, with 11 bases between. This CDR3 spans 15 amino acids. In nucleotides, the CDR3 is TGTGCTAGTGGTTTGGTTGGAGGGAGGGATTCACCCCTCCACTTT. As protein: CASGLVGGRDSPLHF.

V gene TRBV12-3 or TRBV12-4 combines with J gene TRBJ2-1; 7 positions agree with TRBD1. The CDR3 is 15 residues long. The ends lost 4 bases at V and 7 bases at J; junction bases unmatched: 10. CDR3 sequence reads: CASSSPGQSPNEQFF. The CDR3 coding sequence is TGTGCCAGCAGTTCCCCGGGACAGAGCCCTAATGAGCAGTTCTTC.